One and the same sample provided the 17 T cell receptor beta chains below, sequenced in a study of blood T cell repertoires in COVID-19. The repertoire was sequenced with immunoSEQ multiplex PCR; TCRdb's copy has only in-frame clones and lacks some. The sample has about 150,000 clones, around 85% seen once; the top ten hold about 0.63%. Sequences were obtained from peripheral blood. These receptor sequences come from a man in his fifties or sixties with COVID-19, enrolled during active disease.

This chain's CDR3 is CASSYSILEDIQYF. The CDR3 coding sequence is TGTGCCAGCAGTTACTCGATTTTAGAAGACATTCAGTACTTC. J is TRBJ2-4 and V is TRBV6-2 or TRBV6-3; D unresolved. The CDR3 contains 14 residues. Per germline, CDR1 MNHEY and CDR2 SVGEGT. Trimming stripped 0 bases from V and 8 bases from J, with 11 bases between.

This chain uses TRBV27 with TRBJ1-5; 7 bases line up with TRBD1. Unmatched junction bases numbered 1, after V lost 4 bases and J lost 1 base. The CDR3 sequence is 14 residues long. CDR1 and CDR2 from the germline V gene are MNHEY and SMNVEV (reference sequence). CDR3 DNA sequence: TGTGCCAGCAGTTCACAGGGGAGCAATCAGCCCCAGCATTTT. This codes for CASSSQGSNQPQHF.

This clone was seen only once. The CDR3 coding sequence is TGTGCCAGTAGTGTTCGACTAGCGGGGGGGAACAATGAGCAGTTCTTC. Translation: CASSVRLAGGNNEQFF. This chain links TRBV19 with TRBJ2-1; 14 positions agree with TRBD2. Germline loops: CDR1 LNHDA, CDR2 SQIVND (reference sequence). J gave up 5 bases and V 5 bases, and 5 bases lay outside the gene matches. The length of the CDR3 is 16 residues.

V and J are TRBV7-6 and TRBJ1-2; tentative D call: TRBD1 (6 bases). V shed 3 bases and J shed 3 bases, with 8 bases lying between them. The length of the CDR3 is 13 residues. Germline V lookup: CDR1 SGHVS, CDR2 FNYEAQ. CDR3 loop: CASSFPGDYGYTF. CDR3 DNA sequence: TGTGCCAGCAGCTTTCCAGGGGACTATGGCTACACCTTC.

The chain employs TRBV7-2 and TRBJ1-5; no clear D gene. The V gene lost 0 bases and the J gene lost 5 bases, with 5 bases spanning the gap. The CDR3 consists of 13 residues. Germline V gene lookup returns CDR1 SGHTA and CDR2 FQGNSA. The CDR3 coding sequence is TGTGCCAGCAGCTTAGCGCAGGATCAGCCCCAGCATTTT. Translating it yields CASSLAQDQPQHF.

This clone has just one count. The V call is TRBV7-2, the J call TRBJ2-6, with D possibly matching TRBD2 (6 bases). The germline V gene encodes CDR1 SGHTA and CDR2 FQGNSA. The CDR3 length is 17 residues. Trimming removed 1 base at V and 0 bases at J, with 10 bases between. This CDR3 reads CASSLVGGLSGANVLTF. The DNA of the CDR3 is TGTGCCAGCAGCTTAGTTGGGGGACTCTCTGGGGCCAACGTCCTGACTTTC.

The chain recombines TRBV5-4 with TRBJ1-4; D is uncertain. Germline CDR1 reads SGHNT; CDR2 reads YYREEE (reference sequence). The CDR3 has 14 residues. V lost 4 bases and J lost 8, with 15 bases in between. The CDR3 loop is CASSPVAGGEKLFF. The CDR3 region has the DNA TGTGCCAGCAGCCCAGTGGCAGGAGGGGAAAAACTGTTTTTT.

V is TRBV12-3 or TRBV12-4 and J is TRBJ1-6; D is unresolved. Trimming cost V 3 bases and J 8 bases, with 8 bases left between them. The CDR3 sequence is 13 residues long. CDR3 in DNA: TGTGCCAGCAGTTTTGACCGGGATTCACCCCTCCACTTT. This translates into CASSFDRDSPLHF.

The chain employs TRBV13 and TRBJ2-1; TRBD1 might be the D (5 bases). Germline V lookup: CDR1 PRHDT, CDR2 FYEKMQ (reference sequence). The CDR3 length is 14 residues. V lost 1 base and J 8 bases, leaving 12 bases between the germline ends. The CDR3 protein is CASSLVGGADEQFF. The CDR3 nucleotides read TGTGCCAGCAGCTTAGTGGGTGGGGCGGATGAGCAGTTCTTC.

The CDR3 reads CASSPQAGMVQPQHF. Written as DNA, the CDR3 is TGTGCCAGCAGCCCCCAAGCAGGGATGGTTCAGCCCCAGCATTTT. The rearrangement joins TRBV6-5 to TRBJ1-5; D is perhaps TRBD1 (5 bases). The V end was cut by 6 bases, the J end by 6 bases, with 18 bases between. Germline loops: CDR1 MNHEY, CDR2 SVGAGI. The CDR3 totals 15 residues.

In the case of this clone: Compared with germline, one end of the junction differs, possibly owing to a read error. V and J are TRBV6-2 or TRBV6-3 and TRBJ2-1, with TRBD2 matching 10 bases. The CDR3 contains 12 residues. The germline V gene has CDR1 MNHEY and CDR2 SVGEGT. The DNA of the CDR3 is TGTGCCAGCAGCCACGGAGAAGCGGGAGGGCTCTTC. This codes for CASSHGEAGGLF.

J is TRBJ2-7 and V is TRBV5-6; a weak D match, TRBD2 (5 bases). V dropped 0 bases and J dropped 3 bases, with 10 bases sitting between them. Germline-derived CDR1 and CDR2 are SGHDT and YYEEEE. The CDR3 consists of 14 residues. The CDR3: CASSLEGVGYEQYF. The DNA of the CDR3 is TGTGCCAGCAGCTTGGAGGGAGTCGGCTACGAGCAGTACTTC.

This chain joins TRBV18 and TRBJ1-1; D is uncertain. Germline loops: CDR1 KGHSH, CDR2 LQKENI. V dropped 4 bases and J dropped 1 base, with 10 bases sitting between them. CDR3 length: 14 residues. CDR3 DNA: TGTGCCAGCTCACTAGGCTCAGGGAACACTGAAGCTTTCTTT. Translating gives CASSLGSGNTEAFF.

The gene calls are TRBV7-9 and TRBJ1-3, with unresolved D. V was shortened by 2 bases and J by 0 bases, with 8 bases between the two germline ends. Germline-derived CDR1 and CDR2 are SEHNR and FQNEAQ (reference sequence). The CDR3 has 15 amino acids. The DNA of the CDR3 is TGTGCCAGCAGCTTACTATCGTACTCTGGAAACACCATATATTTT. Protein sequence: CASSLLSYSGNTIYF. The full variable domain, completed using reference TRBV7-9 and TRBJ1-3, is DTGVSQNPRHKITKRGQNVTFRCDPISEHNRLYWYRQTLGQGPEFLTYFQNEAQLEKSRLLSDRFSAERPKGSFSTLEIQRTEQGDSAMYLCASSLLSYSGNTIYFGEGSWLTVV.

The V and J genes are TRBV9 and TRBJ2-7; 10 nucleotides agree with TRBD2. From germline, CDR1 is SGDLS and CDR2 YYNGEE. Trimming cost V 5 bases and J 0 bases; bases outside gene matches: 5. The CDR3 length is 15 residues. CDR3 sequence (DNA): TGTGCCAGCAGTCCACTAGCGGGGAGCTCCTACGAGCAGTACTTC. Amino acid sequence: CASSPLAGSSYEQYF. The entire variable domain, with the rest obtained from reference TRBV9 and TRBJ2-7, is as follows: DSGVTQTPKHLITATGQRVTLRCSPRSGDLSVYWYQQSLDQGLQFLIQYYNGEERAKGNILERFSAQQFPDLHSELNLSSLELGDSALYFCASSPLAGSSYEQYFGPGTRLTVT.

The chain couples TRBV19 to TRBJ2-3, with a weak D call TRBD2 (5 bases). The CDR3 contains 15 residues. Per the germline V gene, CDR1 is LNHDA and CDR2 is SQIVND (reference sequence). The V end was cut by 3 bases, the J end by 3 bases, with 13 bases between. CDR3 amino acids: CASSILSRGTDTQYF. The CDR3 region has the DNA TGTGCCAGTAGTATTTTGTCTCGAGGGACAGATACGCAGTATTTT.

This chain uses TRBV18 with TRBJ1-4; 7 bases agree with TRBD1. J was trimmed by 1 base and V by 0 bases; bases with no gene match: 14. The V gene's germline CDR1 is KGHSH and CDR2 LQKENI. The CDR3 extends over 20 amino acids. The CDR3 sequence is CASSPPNRAGGRGTNEKLFF. As DNA, the CDR3 is TGTGCCAGCTCACCACCGAATAGGGCAGGGGGTCGTGGAACTAATGAAAAACTGTTTTTT.